Listed below are T cell receptor beta chains from one sample, sequenced in a study of T cell repertoires in aging, cancer and after chemotherapy. Each CDR3 protein gets one entry after TCRdb re-called the multiplex PCR reads with MiXCR. The table lists fewer than 15,000 distinct CDR3 sequences, roughly 36% of them singletons. Sequenced material: blood. Source of these receptors: a human donor in good health. The donor label of this sample is uncertain. Each CDR3 is given with its conserved first and last residue. The order of the fields is V gene, D gene, clone size, J gene, CDR3 protein, CDR3 DNA. D genes are given only for firm matches. The size of a clone is reported for some rows only, either as once, few or many, or as a class for expanded clones.

TRBV29-1	TRBD1	.	TRBJ1-1	CSAPGQGAMNTEAFF	TGCAGCGCTCCCGGACAGGGGGCCATGAACACTGAAGCTTTCTTT
TRBV12-3/TRBV12-4	TRBD2	.	TRBJ2-3	CASNFGGSQGDTQYF	TGTGCCAGCAATTTCGGCGGGAGTCAGGGAGATACGCAGTATTTT
TRBV15	TRBD1	.	TRBJ2-2	CATSSLLTGVREELFF	TGTGCCACCAGCAGCCTTTTAACAGGGGTGAGAGAGGAGCTGTTTTTT
TRBV29-1	TRBD1	medium-sized	TRBJ1-2	CSVEKGQGGYTF	TGCAGCGTTGAAAAGGGACAGGGGGGCTACACCTTC
TRBV11-3	.	few	TRBJ1-1	CASSIRSGGTEAFF	TGTGCCAGCAGCATACGGAGTGGTGGCACTGAAGCTTTCTTT
TRBV6-1	TRBD1	.	TRBJ2-2	CASSGQGTGELFF	TGTGCCAGCAGTGGACAGGGGACCGGGGAGCTGTTTTTT
TRBV19	.	.	TRBJ2-7	CASDRGQAPSEQYF	TGTGCCAGTGACCGGGGCCAAGCTCCCTCCGAGCAGTACTTC
TRBV5-1	TRBD2	.	TRBJ2-2	CASSRGTTRRSNTGELFF	TGCGCCAGCAGCAGAGGGACTACCAGACGATCGAACACCGGGGAGCTGTTTTTT
TRBV6-1	.	.	TRBJ2-4	CDGRAAAGNIQYF	TGTGACGGCCGAGCGGCCGCCGGAAACATTCAGTACTTC
TRBV6-5	.	few	TRBJ1-1	CASSYSTEHLTEAFF	TGTGCCAGCAGTTACTCGACGGAGCACCTCACTGAAGCTTTCTTT
TRBV18	.	.	TRBJ1-3	CASSPGGPTAGNTIYF	TGTGCCAGCTCACCCGGAGGGCCTACAGCTGGAAACACCATATATTTT
TRBV29-1	.	medium-sized	TRBJ1-4	CSVGGNEKLFF	TGCAGCGTTGGCGGGAATGAAAAACTGTTTTTT
TRBV6-6	.	once	TRBJ2-7	CASSFTYEQYF	TGTGCCAGCAGTTTTACCTACGAGCAGTACTTC
TRBV30	TRBD1	.	TRBJ1-1	CAWSVHQGEDTEAFF	TGTGCCTGGAGTGTACATCAGGGGGAGGACACTGAAGCTTTCTTT
TRBV6-2/TRBV6-3	TRBD2	few	TRBJ2-1	CASSYGLEYNEQFF	TGTGCCAGCAGTTACGGACTAGAATACAATGAGCAGTTCTTC
TRBV6-4	.	few	TRBJ2-6	CASSEGNSGANVLTF	TGTGCCAGCAGTGAAGGGAACTCTGGGGCCAACGTCCTGACTTTC
TRBV7-4	.	.	TRBJ2-3	CASSLVDTQYF	TGTGCCAGCAGCTTAGTTGATACGCAGTATTTT
TRBV29-1	TRBD1	medium-sized	TRBJ2-7	CSVERGTGSSYEQYF	TGCAGCGTAGAAAGGGGGACAGGGAGCTCCTACGAGCAGTACTTC
TRBV5-4	.	few	TRBJ2-3	CASSLAGGASTDTQYF	TGTGCCAGCAGCTTGGCCGGTGGAGCTAGCACAGATACGCAGTATTTT
TRBV7-2	TRBD2	.	TRBJ2-5	CASSFAAGEETQYF	TGTGCCAGCAGCTTTGCGGCGGGGGAAGAGACCCAGTACTTC
TRBV6-5	.	.	TRBJ1-2	CASSPWTTGNYGYTF	TGTGCCAGCAGTCCCTGGACGACAGGCAACTATGGCTACACCTTC
TRBV7-6	.	.	TRBJ2-5	CASSLRLAGETQYF	TGTGCCAGCAGCTTAAGGCTAGCAGGAGAGACCCAGTACTTC
TRBV5-6	TRBD1	few	TRBJ2-2	CASSLDRVTGELFF	TGTGCCAGCAGCCTCGACAGGGTAACCGGGGAGCTGTTTTTT
TRBV18	.	.	TRBJ1-1	CASSPPTQGNTEAFF	TGTGCCAGCTCACCACCGACCCAGGGGAACACTGAAGCTTTCTTT
TRBV15	TRBD1	medium-sized	TRBJ2-1	CATSSGTGSYNEQFF	TGTGCCACCAGCAGTGGGACAGGGTCCTACAATGAGCAGTTCTTC
TRBV13	TRBD2	.	TRBJ2-7	CASSLGGLAGYEQYF	TGTGCCAGCAGCTTAGGGGGACTAGCGGGCTACGAGCAGTACTTC
TRBV6-5	TRBD1	.	TRBJ2-7	CASSFGDRGTYEQYF	TGTGCCAGCAGTTTCGGGGACAGGGGGACCTACGAGCAGTACTTC
TRBV5-1	.	medium-sized	TRBJ2-1	CASSSSGGYNEQFF	TGCGCCAGCAGTAGTTCCGGAGGTTACAATGAGCAGTTCTTC
TRBV20-1	TRBD2	.	TRBJ2-5	CSARQRAGAEETQYF	TGCAGTGCTAGACAAAGAGCGGGGGCCGAAGAGACCCAGTACTTC
TRBV5-4	.	.	TRBJ2-1	CASTSRLNEQFF	TGTGCCAGCACCTCCAGGTTGAATGAGCAGTTCTTC
TRBV11-1	.	.	TRBJ1-2	CASSLGREGARGYTF	TGTGCCAGCAGCTTAGGAAGGGAGGGAGCTCGTGGCTACACCTTC
TRBV5-5	.	few	TRBJ1-5	CASSLEGLRRQPQHF	TGTGCCAGCAGCTTGGAGGGCTTGAGGCGACAGCCCCAGCATTTT
TRBV6-4	TRBD1	.	TRBJ1-2	CASSVTGDGGYTF	TGTGCCAGCAGCGTCACAGGGGATGGTGGCTACACCTTC
TRBV5-5	.	.	TRBJ2-5	CASSRYQETQYF	TGTGCCAGCAGCCGGTACCAAGAGACCCAGTACTTC
TRBV19	.	.	TRBJ2-7	CASSSRLDAEQYF	TGTGCCAGTAGTAGCAGGCTGGACGCCGAGCAGTACTTC
TRBV6-5	TRBD1	once	TRBJ1-4	CAAQGAHNEKLFF	TGTGCAGCCCAGGGGGCGCATAATGAAAAACTGTTTTTT
TRBV5-4	.	.	TRBJ2-3	CASSLLREVRDTQYF	TGTGCCAGCAGCCTCCTCAGGGAGGTTCGGGATACGCAGTATTTT
TRBV6-4	TRBD1	few	TRBJ2-2	CASSTGQGDTGELFF	TGTGCCAGCAGTACGGGACAGGGCGACACCGGGGAGCTGTTTTTT
TRBV19	.	few	TRBJ1-2	CATHRASGGYTF	TGTGCCACCCACAGGGCCTCTGGAGGCTACACCTTC
TRBV6-5	TRBD2	.	TRBJ2-3	CASSDPGTSGATSTDTQYF	TGTGCCAGCAGTGACCCCGGGACTAGCGGGGCGACTAGCACAGATACGCAGTATTTT
TRBV15	TRBD2	.	TRBJ2-1	CATSPRSGLAVNEQFF	TGTGCCACCAGCCCTCGATCTGGACTAGCGGTAAATGAGCAGTTCTTC
TRBV13	TRBD2	.	TRBJ2-7	CASSNSGRAYEQYF	TGTGCCAGCAGCAATAGCGGGAGGGCCTACGAGCAGTACTTC
TRBV6-2/TRBV6-3	TRBD2	medium-sized	TRBJ2-3	CASSHPGLAGQADTQYF	TGTGCCAGCAGCCATCCCGGACTAGCGGGTCAGGCAGATACGCAGTATTTT
TRBV12-3/TRBV12-4	TRBD1	.	TRBJ2-1	CASRGTVGRSWFF	TGTGCCAGCAGGGGGACAGTAGGGCGGTCTTGGTTCTTC
TRBV11-1	.	.	TRBJ2-5	CASSPGAWRETQYF	TGTGCCAGCAGCCCCGGAGCTTGGCGAGAGACCCAGTACTTC
TRBV19	.	.	TRBJ1-2	CASSLARGTGYTF	TGTGCCAGTAGTTTGGCCAGGGGAACTGGCTACACCTTC
TRBV6-5	.	.	TRBJ1-5	CASSTPGLHSNQPQHF	TGTGCCAGCAGTACCCCGGGACTGCATAGCAATCAGCCCCAGCATTTT
TRBV29-1	TRBD1	.	TRBJ2-1	CSGTGADNEQFF	TGCAGCGGAACAGGGGCGGACAATGAGCAGTTCTTC
TRBV19	TRBD1	few	TRBJ1-5	CASSTYRGDLNSNQPQHF	TGTGCCAGTAGCACTTACAGGGGTGATCTCAATAGCAATCAGCCCCAGCATTTT
TRBV30	.	.	TRBJ1-2	CAWGAGRDYGYTF	TGTGCCTGGGGGGCAGGAAGGGACTATGGCTACACCTTC
TRBV13	TRBD2	medium-sized	TRBJ2-3	CASSWTSADTQYF	TGTGCCAGCAGCTGGACTAGCGCAGATACGCAGTATTTT
TRBV18	TRBD2	few	TRBJ2-1	CASSPGIAGGDEQFF	TGTGCCAGCTCACCGGGAATAGCGGGAGGGGATGAGCAGTTCTTC
TRBV27	TRBD1	.	TRBJ2-6	CASGTGHFSGANVLTF	TGTGCCAGCGGGACAGGGCACTTCTCTGGGGCCAACGTCCTGACTTTC
TRBV19	.	few	TRBJ1-5	CASQRVSNQPQHF	TGTGCCAGTCAAAGGGTTAGCAATCAGCCCCAGCATTTT
TRBV12-3/TRBV12-4	.	.	TRBJ1-1	CASRREVGGTRGTEAFF	TGTGCCAGCAGGCGCGAAGTAGGGGGGACCAGGGGAACTGAAGCTTTCTTT
TRBV5-6	.	.	TRBJ1-2	CASNKGNRVDGYTF	TGTGCCAGCAACAAGGGGAATAGGGTGGATGGCTACACCTTC
TRBV18	.	.	TRBJ2-7	CASSQLPYEQYF	TGTGCCAGCTCGCAGCTCCCGTACGAGCAGTACTTC
TRBV30	TRBD1	.	TRBJ1-5	CAWSPNTGGTNQPQHF	TGTGCCTGGAGCCCTAATACAGGGGGCACCAATCAGCCCCAGCATTTT